This TCR beta chain was sequenced for a study of cytomegalovirus exposure and HLA in healthy donors (dated by TCRdb to the late 2010s). Regarding the research as a whole: An earlier analysis of roughly 610 of the donors reported about 260 Gb of sequence data and 117 million unique TCR beta sequences obtained from some 200 million T cells. The study combined high-throughput TCR immunosequencing, statistical association of individual TCRs with disease status, and machine learning to predict cytomegalovirus infection status. In a later genetic analysis, genome-wide SNP genotypes for about 55% of the roughly 700 donors were used, and that subset was treated as a discovery cohort. An early release that covered 640 HLA-typed donors contained around 330 gigabases of sequencing data and roughly 84 million unique TCR sequences. Donor age, sex, ethnicity and CMV serostatus were compiled alongside the repertoire data. An earlier analysis of 587 of the donors applied high-throughput TCR beta sequencing to assess whether each TCR beta V gene segment acted as functional or pseudogenic. Rather than using new phenotypic data, the later analysis identified candidate immune exposures from TCR beta sequences and from how often those sequences occurred across donors. A separate validation cohort of roughly 130 different subjects was used in addition to the roughly 620-subject first cohort. The genetic ancestry cluster associated with self-reported Caucasian donors included 80% to 90% of the approximately 410 genotyped donors. To study patterns of TCR occurrence, a later analysis re-analyzed previously published TCR beta repertoires from 700 or so donors and added high-resolution HLA genotyping. The study used immunosequencing to profile the T cell repertoires of 666 subjects and linked those repertoires to cytomegalovirus serostatus. The number of typed donors differed by locus: about 620-640 for A, B, C, DRB1 and DQB1; 500 to 550 for DQA1; approximately 600 for DPA1; and some 450 for DPB1. Among roughly 370 genotyped donors of the cohort, an average of around 240,000 unique TCR beta nucleotide sequences were sequenced per donor, roughly a sixth of them non-productive. A handful of DR-DQ haplotypes were handled as single units for association and clustering because linkage in the cohort was strong. The study aimed to test whether cataloging public T cell receptors could reveal signatures of past pathogen exposure. Every discovery cohort repertoire had been produced on one sequencing platform. Both class I and class II loci were covered by HLA typing, at four-digit resolution.

The library was built by means of the immunoSEQ multiplex PCR assay. For the multiplex PCR, a mixture combining 60 forward primers for TCR Vbeta segments and 13 reverse primers for TCR Jbeta segments was used. The CDR3 region of rearranged TCR beta genes was amplified from genomic DNA with a multiplex PCR assay. The amplified TCR beta libraries were sequenced on the Illumina HiSeq System as 87-base-pair reads. The source study handled its data this way. A later analysis tallied 80 million to 95 million unique TCR beta chains across the 610 or so repertoires, and some 10 million of those chains were shared by two or more donors. Raw reads were error-corrected and collapsed into unique sequences with a nearest-neighbor algorithm that merged closely related sequences to remove PCR and sequencing errors. CDR3 sequences were aligned to IMGT reference sequences to assign V, D and J gene segments. For a sequence to be retained, a match of at least six nucleotides was required to both a V gene segment and a J gene segment. A rearrangement was called productive if the CDR3 had no stop codons and remained in frame with V and J, and every other rearrangement was called non-productive. CDR3 was defined by IMGT convention, running from the second conserved V-encoded cysteine to the conserved J-encoded phenylalanine. Sequences without an unambiguous match to a single V gene segment were excluded from the earlier analysis of about 640 of the donors. An earlier analysis of 500 to 600 of the donors classified V segments as functional when productive rearrangements were above 56.7% and as segregating when the standard deviation between donors was above 5%. A statistical classification framework was built for diagnosing cytomegalovirus status from the catalog of TCR beta chain sequences. In a later analysis, V and J genes were assigned by comparing TCR nucleotide sequences against IMGT/GENE-DB human TR gene sequences. A later analysis assigned CDR3 sequences and most-parsimonious VDJ recombination scenarios with the TCRdist pipeline. In a later analysis, each TCR beta chain was defined by its CDR3 amino acid sequence together with its V-gene family, and reads without a unique V-gene family were excluded. In a later analysis, 500 to 700 highly shared, low-generation-probability nucleotide sequences were removed to address suspected cross-contamination and a sequencing artifact. For each public chain, a later analysis derived a clonal expansion index from normalized ranks of inferred template counts within each repertoire. In a later analysis, generation probabilities were computed with a VDJ recombination model fitted to out-of-frame rearrangements, and the resulting probabilities were checked against IGoR. In a later analysis, TCR-TCR, TCR-HLA and TCR-CMV co-occurrence was scored with hypergeometric tests, and a repertoire-size bias correction was applied to TCR pairs. A later analysis estimated false discovery rates by permuting HLA or CMV assignments 20 times. In a later analysis, co-occurring TCRs were grouped using DBSCAN, with TCRdist sequence similarity added in when clustering inside HLA-allele-positive subsets. Repertoires with fewer than 30,000 or more than 120,000 public chains, plus five repertoires with anomalous nucleotide sharing, were excluded from co-occurrence clustering. TCRdb carries this immuneACCESS record with in-frame sequences only. Its versions omit some clonotypes, under half of them owing to an unresolved V gene in the studies checked, with the rest unexplained. The V and J calls and clone size are taken from that table; D and trimming were inferred from the DNA. Across this sample there are fewer than 150,000 clones, with 80% seen only once. 2% to 2.5% of the sample comes from the top ten.

The cohort comprised approximately 700 healthy bone marrow donors. At the time of sampling, every cohort member was nominally healthy, though immune exposures that went unrecorded were likely present. The donor tested CMV seronegative and was one of the 352 seronegative cohort members. A peripheral blood sample was provided by each donor, and peripheral blood mononuclear cells were used for TCR beta sequencing. Genomic DNA was extracted from the blood cell samples with the Qiagen DNeasy Blood Extraction Kit. Trimming takes 2 bases from V and 6 bases from J, and the germline ends sit 14 bases apart. The CDR3, from cysteine to phenylalanine, totals 14 residues. The sequence is cut down to CDR3 DNA, 42 bases in frame from base 1. CDR1 and CDR2, per the germline V gene (reference sequence), are GTSNPN and SVGIG. General conclusions and limits of the study: Across donors, most TCR sequences were observed very rarely, whereas some public TCRs were present in many individuals. Only TCR beta chains were sequenced in this cohort, and the absence of alpha or paired-chain data limited detectable features. A further reported finding was that TCR beta sequences accurately predicted the HLA-A and HLA-B alleles for most subjects in the first cohort. According to a later analysis, parvovirus B19, influenza, CMV and Epstein-Barr virus appeared linked to several top co-occurrence clusters. Because counts were too low, seventeen rarely observed V segments, including chromosome 9 orphons, were excluded from the earlier analysis of around 590 of the donors. An earlier analysis of approximately 500 of the donors showed that most TCR beta V segments appeared in productive rearrangements either about 90% or about 30% of the time, which broadly matched IMGT annotations. In a later analysis, the rate of TCR association differed among HLA loci, with DRB1 alleles having the most associated TCRs and HLA-C alleles having the fewest. Three of the identified cytomegalovirus-associated TCR beta chains were confirmed in vitro to be specific for cytomegalovirus antigens. In a later analysis, HLA-associated TCR beta chains were found to be more clonally expanded and to have lower generation probabilities than equally common non-associated chains. Some IMGT-functional V segments, including TRBV6-2 and TRBV6-3, could not be told apart with the 87-base-pair reads, so those segments were excluded. HLA typing was unavailable for some donors at each locus, so association tests used only the typed subset. Roughly uniform sequencing depth across donors was assumed in presence/absence analyses, although this assumption may not hold. A cluster of highly shared sequence variants was judged likely to represent a technical artifact of the sequencing pipeline. A total of 164 TCR beta chains were listed by the study as associated with cytomegalovirus. For the cohort, immune exposure information was limited to CMV serostatus. According to a later analysis, most CMV-associated TCR beta chains appeared to be HLA-restricted, and the HLA associations seemed to be driven largely by CMV exposure. Strong co-occurrence of HLA alleles, especially DR and DQ, made assigning TCR associations to individual alleles difficult. The authors suggested that the approach could potentially be generalized to other disease states and immunological phenotypes. Correlated functional status among segregating V segments might be attributable to linkage disequilibrium, but an unknown experimental factor could not be ruled out. An association between a missense DCLRE1C variant and V-gene and J-gene trimming of TCR beta chains was found in a later genetic analysis and replicated in an independent cohort. Compared with the 666-donor mean, donors in an Asian-associated ancestry cluster had fewer N-insertions in productive TCRs, according to a later genetic analysis. At a false discovery rate of 0.05, a later analysis linked 16,000 or so TCR beta sequences to specific HLA alleles. In both the original and validation cohorts, the classifier was reported to diagnose cytomegalovirus status with high specificity and sensitivity.

With respect to this clone: The antigen it recognizes is unknown. The sample holds no much larger clone one base away, and base qualities are not on file.

Material for sequencing was PBMCs. The receptor comes from a man in his thirties or forties in good health and CMV-seronegative. This sequence uses TRBV30 and TRBJ1-5, with TRBD1 as a weak D call on 5 bases. CDR3 reads: CAWSSGQGGQPQHF. Here is the DNA: TGTGCCTGGAGTTCCGGGCAGGGCGGTCAGCCCCAGCATTTT. Where the CDR3 stops, the reference TRBV30 and TRBJ1-5 genes take over; the full variable domain is SQTIHQWPATLVQPVGSPLSLECTVEGTSNPNLYWYRQAAGRGLQLLFYSVGIGQISSEVPQNLSASRPQDRQFILSSKKLLLSDSGFYLCAWSSGQGGQPQHFGDGTRLSIL.